One sample yielded the 14 T cell receptor beta chains listed below, sequenced in a study of OX40 agonist ivuxolimab in advanced cancers. Library prep was done by the immunoSEQ multiplex PCR assay. The table comes from immuneACCESS by way of TCRdb, which keeps in-frame sequences with V and J called. Part of the clones is missing from these tables; in studies checked, under half for an unresolved V gene and the rest for unknown reasons. Within this sample are about 70,000 clones, with 81% of them counted one time only. The top ten clones comprise roughly 4.7% of the sample. The input for sequencing was CD4+ or CD8+ T cells sorted from blood, taken in a trial of the OX40 agonist ivuxolimab. These receptors all stem from an adult with an advanced solid tumor such as melanoma, head and neck, liver or kidney cancer.

The chain is built from TRBV5-4 and TRBJ1-2; a weak D match, TRBD1 (6 bases). V lost 0 bases and J lost 8, with 14 bases in between. From germline, CDR1 is SGHNT and CDR2 YYREEE (reference sequence). CDR3 length equals 14 residues. The CDR3: CASSLGTAQGGYTF. In DNA, the CDR3 is TGTGCCAGCAGCTTGGGGACAGCGCAAGGGGGCTACACCTTC.

The J gene is TRBJ2-7, the V gene TRBV6-6; maybe TRBD1 (6 bases). The V gene's germline CDR1 is MNHNY and CDR2 SVGAGI (reference sequence). CDR3 length equals 14 residues. Trimming cost V 3 bases and J 2 bases, with 11 bases left between them. CDR3 amino acids: CASSYKDSTYEQYF. The CDR3 bases are TGTGCCAGCAGTTATAAGGACAGCACCTACGAGCAGTACTTC.

The rearrangement uses TRBV21-1 and TRBJ1-2; the table's TRBD1 call for D was not verified on the DNA. TRBV21-1 is classified as a pseudogene. There are 15 residues in the CDR3. The CDR3 nucleotides read TGTGCCAGCAACCGGACAGGGGGCGAGGGCTATGGCTACACCTTC. Translated, it gives CASNRTGGEGYGYTF.

The chain is built from TRBV27 and TRBJ2-1; 12 nucleotides match TRBD2. The CDR3 has 20 amino acids. CDR1 MNHEY and CDR2 SMNVEV come from the germline V gene (reference sequence). The V gene end was trimmed by 2 bases and the J gene end by 7 bases; junction bases not matched to a gene: 18. The CDR3 reads CASSLPRGGASGRVHNEQFF. As DNA, the CDR3 is TGTGCCAGCAGTTTACCGAGAGGGGGGGCTAGCGGGAGGGTCCATAATGAGCAGTTCTTC.

This clone was seen a handful of times. The chain combines TRBV5-5 with TRBJ1-2, with D possibly being TRBD1 (6 bases). Germline V gene lookup returns CDR1 SGHKS and CDR2 YYEKEE (reference sequence). V was shortened by 0 bases and J by 3 bases, with 9 bases between the two germline ends. This CDR3 has 14 amino acids. The chain's CDR3 is CASSLEQGYYGYTF. Here the CDR3 DNA reads TGTGCCAGCAGCTTGGAGCAGGGGTACTATGGCTACACCTTC.

The chain joins TRBV19 to TRBJ1-3, with 7 bases aligning to TRBD1. The CDR3 totals 15 residues. Per germline, CDR1 LNHDA and CDR2 SQIVND (reference sequence). After removal of 5 bases from V and 2 bases from J, the junction contained 6 bases not matched to a gene. CDR3 coding DNA: TGTGCCAGTAGTGCGGATACAGGGGCTGGAAACACCATATATTTT. Its translation is CASSADTGAGNTIYF.

The V call is TRBV6-6, the J call TRBJ2-7, with D perhaps TRBD1 (6 bases). This CDR3 comprises 16 residues. Between the trimmed V and J ends, which lost 5 bases and 0 bases, there was a span of 17 bases. The germline gives CDR1 MNHNY, CDR2 SVGAGI (reference sequence). In DNA form, the CDR3 reads TGTGCCAGCAGTCAAAGACCGGACAGTCCCTCCTACGAGCAGTACTTC. Residues: CASSQRPDSPSYEQYF.

The chain links TRBV5-4 to TRBJ1-2; no firm D call. The germline CDR1 and CDR2 sequences are SGHNT and YYREEE (reference sequence). Trimming took off 3 bases at V and 0 bases at J, with 0 bases between the two ends. The CDR3 is 11 residues long. As DNA, the CDR3 is TGTGCCAGCAGCTCTAACTATGGCTACACCTTC. Translation gives CASSSNYGYTF.

V and J are TRBV7-3 and TRBJ1-1; weak D call: TRBD1 (6 bases). Germline V gene data show CDR1 as SGHTA and CDR2 as FQGTGA. The CDR3 loop spans 15 amino acids. V lost 5 bases and J lost 7, with 20 bases in between. CDR3 in amino acids: CASSASPGVESEAFF. CDR3 nucleotide sequence: TGTGCCAGCAGCGCCTCCCCAGGGGTAGAGAGTGAAGCTTTCTTT.

The rearrangement uses TRBV7-2 and TRBJ1-2; D remains ambiguous. CDR1 is SGHTA and CDR2 is FQGNSA in the germline V gene. This CDR3 contains 10 residues. V dropped 6 bases and J dropped 6 bases, with 5 bases sitting between them. CDR3 loop: CASSTHGYTF. Here the CDR3 DNA reads TGTGCCAGCAGTACGCATGGCTACACCTTC.

V usage is TRBV5-6 and J usage is TRBJ1-1; no clear D. V was trimmed by 1 base and J by 6 bases, leaving 13 bases between them. There are 14 residues in the CDR3. Germline CDR1 reads SGHDT; CDR2 reads YYEEEE. The CDR3 DNA follows: TGTGCCAGCAGCTTGTGGGGATTTGAGGCTGAAGCTTTCTTT. Amino acids: CASSLWGFEAEAFF.

The chain uses TRBV19 and TRBJ2-2; D may be TRBD1 (6 bases). The germline V gene has CDR1 LNHDA and CDR2 SQIVND (reference sequence). The CDR3 consists of 15 residues. The ends were cut back, 3 bases at V and 0 bases at J, with 8 bases in the middle. CDR3 nucleotides: TGTGCCAGTAGTATGGGACAAGCGAACACCGGGGAGCTGTTTTTT. This sequence encodes CASSMGQANTGELFF.

The genes are TRBV7-2 and TRBJ2-5; D gene uncertain. Trimming left V 5 bases short and J 4 bases short, with 11 bases between. The germline V gene has CDR1 SGHTA and CDR2 FQGNSA. The CDR3 is 13 amino acids. The CDR3 DNA follows: TGTGCCAGCAGCCCCACCCACGGAGAGACCCAGTACTTC. Translated: CASSPTHGETQYF.

The chain joins TRBV7-9 to TRBJ1-6, with D tentatively TRBD1 (5 bases). Per the germline V gene, CDR1 is SEHNR and CDR2 is FQNEAQ (reference sequence). The CDR3 length is 13 residues. Trimming cost V 1 base and J 12 bases, with 10 bases left between them. The CDR3 loop is CASSLEQGLPLHF. The DNA for the CDR3 is TGTGCCAGCAGCTTAGAGCAGGGTCTACCCCTCCACTTT.